These 29 T cell receptor beta chains were all obtained from the same sample, sequenced in a study of T cells in Graves' hyperthyroidism and ophthalmopathy. Amplified regions were TCR beta CDR3 sequences from RNA transcripts. First-round RT-PCR targeting the TCR CDR3 was performed with the HTBI primer set. TCRdb independently ran MiXCR on the multiplex PCR reads; one entry per CDR3 protein. Counted here are around 380,000 distinct CDR3 sequences, approximately 12% occurring once; the ten biggest clones make up about a fifth. Material for sequencing was blood. These receptors were obtained from a man aged 25 to 40 with Graves' hyperthyroidism that later progressed to Graves' ophthalmopathy.

This chain links TRBV6-2 or TRBV6-3 with TRBJ1-5; possibly TRBD1 for D (6 bases). The CDR3 spans 13 residues. V lost 7 bases, J lost 7 bases, and 14 bases lay in between. Germline assignment: CDR1 MNHEY and CDR2 SVGEGT. The CDR3 loop reads CASTQGINQPQHF. In DNA, the CDR3 is TGTGCCAGCACCCAGGGGATTAACCAGCCCCAGCATTTT.

This clonotype was counted a few times. This chain uses TRBV20-1 with TRBJ2-3; the D gene is possibly TRBD2 (6 bases). Germline CDR1 reads DFQATT; CDR2 reads SNEGSKA (reference sequence). This CDR3 contains 14 residues. V was pared by 6 bases and J by 0 bases, with 13 bases between. DNA of the CDR3: TGCAGTGCATACGTCGGGACTAGCACAGATACGCAGTATTTT. This codes for CSAYVGTSTDTQYF.

Ten or more counts support this clonotype. The chain carries TRBV20-1 and TRBJ1-1, with 7 nucleotides matching TRBD1. Germline CDR1 is DFQATT and CDR2 is SNEGSKA (reference sequence). J gave up 2 bases and V 5 bases, and 5 bases lay outside the gene matches. The CDR3 consists of 13 residues. The CDR3 DNA sequence: TGCAGTGCTGGACGGGACAGCAACACTGAAGCTTTCTTT. This translates into CSAGRDSNTEAFF.

This clonotype was detected many times. The chain is built from TRBV2 and TRBJ1-4; D ambiguous. The CDR3 is 17 residues long. CDR1 is SNHLY, CDR2 FYNNEI, per germline. V lost 3 bases, J lost 7 bases, and 21 bases lay in between. CDR3 nucleotide sequence: TGTGCCAGCAGTGAGAGTGTGCCGTGGGCAGAACGTGAAAAACTGTTTTTT. Amino acids: CASSESVPWAEREKLFF.

This clonotype was picked up many times. V is TRBV5-1 and J is TRBJ1-6; the match to TRBD1 covers 7 bases. The J segment lost 8 bases and the V segment lost 0 bases, leaving 5 bases of the junction unmatched. Germline loops: CDR1 SGHRS, CDR2 YFSETQ. This CDR3 is 15 amino acids long. CDR3 DNA sequence: TGCGCCAGCAGCTTGGAGACAGGGCCGGATTCACCCCTCCACTTT. Translating it yields CASSLETGPDSPLHF. Together with reference TRBV5-1 and TRBJ1-6, the CDR3 gives the full variable domain: KAGVTQTPRYLIKTRGQQVTLSCSPISGHRSVSWYQQTPGQGLQFLFEYFSETQRNKGNFPGRFSGRQFSNSRSEMNVSTLELGDSALYLCASSLETGPDSPLHFGNGTRLTVT.

This clonotype has ten or more counts. CDR3 protein: CASSQDSRAQETQYF. CDR3 sequence (DNA): TGCGCCAGCAGCCAAGATAGCAGGGCCCAAGAGACCCAGTACTTC. This chain joins TRBV4-1 and TRBJ2-5; maybe TRBD1 (5 bases). The germline CDR1 and CDR2 sequences are MGHRA and YSYEKL. The CDR3 consists of 15 residues. The V gene lost 0 bases and the J gene lost 1 base, with 9 bases spanning the gap.

The CDR3 sequence is CASRRSGPGLADTQYF. The CDR3 DNA reads TGTGCCAGCCGGAGGTCAGGCCCAGGGCTCGCGGATACGCAGTATTTT. The chain joins TRBV6-1 to TRBJ2-3; D is tentatively TRBD1 or TRBD2 (5 bases each). Trimming took off 8 bases at V and 6 bases at J, with 24 bases between the two ends. CDR3 size: 16 residues. The germline V gene encodes CDR1 MNHNS and CDR2 SASEGT.

This clonotype has at least ten counts. The chain uses TRBV5-5 and TRBJ2-7; D may be TRBD1 (6 bases). The germline CDR1 and CDR2 sequences are SGHKS and YYEKEE (reference sequence). Trimming took off 0 bases at V and 1 base at J, with 14 bases between the two ends. This CDR3 contains 16 residues. This chain's CDR3 is CASSLGQVRHSYEQYF. For the CDR3, the DNA is TGTGCCAGCAGCTTGGGACAGGTGCGGCATTCCTACGAGCAGTACTTC.

This clonotype occurred many times. This chain connects TRBV12-3 or TRBV12-4 to TRBJ2-2, with no clear D. Trimming took 2 bases from V and 3 from J, leaving 10 bases between them. The CDR3 is 15 amino acids. CDR3 in DNA: TGTGCCAGCAGTTTACAAGTTTTGGACACCGGGGAGCTGTTTTTT. Protein: CASSLQVLDTGELFF.

The chain recombines TRBV4-1 with TRBJ1-2, with no clear D. This CDR3 contains 15 residues. Per germline, CDR1 MGHRA and CDR2 YSYEKL. With 1 base removed from V and 0 bases from J, the gap between germline ends came to 9 bases. The CDR3 sequence is CASSQVREANYGYTF. The DNA of the CDR3 is TGCGCCAGCAGCCAAGTGCGGGAAGCTAACTATGGCTACACCTTC.

The chain employs TRBV2 and TRBJ1-6; no firm D call. Germline-derived CDR1 and CDR2 are SNHLY and FYNNEI. The V end lost 9 bases, the J end lost 2 bases, and 8 bases lay between the germline ends. This CDR3 spans 13 amino acids. The CDR3 DNA reads as TGTGCCAGGGCGAGCCCCTATAATTCACCCCTCCACTTT. Protein product: CARASPYNSPLHF.

This clonotype was seen repeatedly, ten times or more. This rearrangement joins TRBV24-1 to TRBJ2-3, with 9 bases that match TRBD2. CDR1 is KGHDR, CDR2 SFDVKD, per germline. The CDR3 is 14 amino acids. Trimming at V came to 9 bases and at J to 4 bases, leaving 7 bases not matched to a gene. The chain's CDR3 is CATESGGSADTQYF. CDR3 nucleotide sequence: TGTGCCACCGAAAGCGGGGGGAGTGCAGATACGCAGTATTTT.

This sequence joins TRBV27 and TRBJ2-2; D is uncertain. V was cut by 6 bases and J by 1 base, with 6 bases left in between. Germline V gene data show CDR1 as MNHEY and CDR2 as SMNVEV (reference sequence). This CDR3 comprises 13 residues. CDR3 DNA sequence: TGTGCCAGCAGGGGGATGAACACCGGGGAGCTGTTTTTT. Protein sequence: CASRGMNTGELFF.

In its sample, this clonotype was seen many times. This rearrangement joins TRBV6-1 to TRBJ1-1, with unresolved D. CDR3 length: 12 amino acids. The germline V gene has CDR1 MNHNS and CDR2 SASEGT. V shed 6 bases and J shed 11 bases, with 16 bases lying between them. The CDR3 spells CASRRAFLDAFF. CDR3 bases: TGTGCCAGCAGGAGGGCGTTCCTCGATGCTTTCTTT.

This clonotype was seen ten or more times. The chain links TRBV5-1 to TRBJ1-2; D gene unclear. CDR1 is SGHRS, CDR2 YFSETQ, per germline. The CDR3 is made up of 14 amino acids. V shed 0 bases and J shed 4 bases, with 10 bases lying between them. The CDR3 bases are TGCGCCAGCAGCTTGGAGCCAGGATTCTATGGCTACACCTTC. The encoded protein is CASSLEPGFYGYTF.

This chain links TRBV4-1 with TRBJ1-1; 9 positions match TRBD1. CDR1 MGHRA and CDR2 YSYEKL come from the germline V gene. The CDR3 has 16 residues. Unmatched junction bases numbered 9, after V lost 1 base and J lost 6 bases. The CDR3: CASSQGVGQGIPEAFF. The CDR3 DNA reads as TGCGCCAGCAGCCAAGGGGTAGGACAGGGGATACCTGAAGCTTTCTTT.

This clonotype was seen repeatedly, ten times or more. This chain joins TRBV11-3 and TRBJ2-7; no clear D gene. The CDR3 loop spans 14 amino acids. Germline values: CDR1 SGHNT, CDR2 YENEEA. Trimming shortened V by 5 bases and J by 5 bases, and 16 bases separated the two germline ends. DNA for the CDR3: TGTGCCAGCAGCGACCTCCTAGTCCCCCACGAGCAGTACTTC. It encodes CASSDLLVPHEQYF.

This clonotype was picked up a small number of times. V gene TRBV3-1 combines with J gene TRBJ1-3; D uncertain. Trimming shortened V by 3 bases and J by 0 bases, and 12 bases separated the two germline ends. The CDR3 covers 16 residues. Germline V lookup: CDR1 LGHDT, CDR2 YNNKEL (reference sequence). CDR3 sequence reads: CASSHFFEVSGNTIYF. The CDR3 region has the DNA TGTGCCAGCAGCCACTTTTTTGAGGTCTCTGGAAACACCATATATTTT.

This clonotype occurred many times. The CDR3 protein is CASSLRLVPDTQYF. The CDR3 DNA is TGTGCCAGCAGCCTGAGACTAGTGCCGGATACGCAGTATTTT. The V call is TRBV7-8, the J call TRBJ2-3; D might be TRBD2 (6 bases). V lost 5 bases, J lost 6 bases, and 15 bases lay in between. The germline V gene has CDR1 SGHVS and CDR2 FQNEAQ. The length of the CDR3 is 14 residues.

This clonotype was detected only a few times. This chain connects TRBV6-1 to TRBJ2-7, with TRBD1 matching 8 bases. V shed 5 bases, J shed 0 bases, and the junction held 3 bases outside the gene matches. The CDR3 totals 14 residues. Germline-derived CDR1 and CDR2 are MNHNS and SASEGT. The CDR3 sequence: CASSTTGGSYEQYF. The CDR3 nucleotides read TGTGCCAGCAGTACCACAGGGGGCTCCTACGAGCAGTACTTC.

This clonotype was detected many times. The V and J genes are TRBV28 and TRBJ1-4; 7 positions agree with TRBD1. Germline V CDR1 and CDR2: MDHEN, SYDVKM. The CDR3 totals 14 residues. V was pared by 8 bases and J by 7 bases, with 10 bases of the junction left unmatched. The CDR3 DNA reads as TGTGCCAGCTTAAAATCACAGGGGCTTGAAAAACTGTTTTTT. Protein: CASLKSQGLEKLFF.

In this sample, this clonotype turned up a few times. V gene TRBV7-9 combines with J gene TRBJ1-2; perhaps TRBD1 as D (6 bases). The CDR3 has 15 residues. Germline V gene data show CDR1 as SEHNR and CDR2 as FQNEAQ (reference sequence). Trimming took 0 bases from V and 8 from J, leaving 16 bases between them. The CDR3 region has the DNA TGTGCCAGCAGCTTAGCGGGGGCAGGCCTCTGGGGCTACACCTTC. Encoded protein: CASSLAGAGLWGYTF.

The rearrangement links TRBV5-5 to TRBJ2-4; D unresolved. This CDR3 is built from 13 residues. Germline V CDR1 and CDR2: SGHKS, YYEKEE (reference sequence). V was trimmed by 2 bases and J by 9 bases, leaving 12 bases between them. CDR3 coding DNA: TGTGCCAGCAGCTTTGAGTCCTCCCGCATTCAGTACTTC. Amino acid sequence: CASSFESSRIQYF.

Remarks on this clonotype: One end of the junction is discordant with germline, which a read error may explain. V gene TRBV6-1 combines with J gene TRBJ2-2, with D possibly TRBD1 on 7 matching bases. CDR1 MNHNS and CDR2 SASEGT come from the germline V gene. The CDR3 is 16 amino acids. CDR3 in DNA: TGTGCCAGCAGCCCTGGGCAGGGGGGCGACACCGGGGAGCTGTGTTTT. It specifies CASSPGQGGDTGELCF.

The chain has TRBV6-1 and TRBJ2-3, with D possibly matching TRBD1 (5 bases). The germline V gene encodes CDR1 MNHNS and CDR2 SASEGT. Trimming removed 6 bases from V and 6 bases from J, with 16 bases in between. The CDR3 contains 14 residues. CDR3 in DNA: TGTGCCAGCAGGATGATAGGGGCCTCGGATACGCAGTATTTT. Protein product: CASRMIGASDTQYF.

This clonotype was seen a few times. The chain links TRBV6-2 or TRBV6-3 to TRBJ2-3; the D gene is possibly TRBD2 (6 bases). Germline CDR1 reads MNHEY; CDR2 reads SVGEGT. Trimming cost V 6 bases and J 3 bases, with 13 bases left between them. The CDR3 is 14 residues long. In DNA form, the CDR3 reads TGTGCCAGCAGCTCGACTAGAGTAACAGATACGCAGTATTTT. This sequence encodes CASSSTRVTDTQYF.

The chain recombines TRBV20-1 with TRBJ2-2, with 7 bases fitting TRBD2. Trimming at V came to 6 bases and at J to 2 bases, leaving 12 bases not matched to a gene. This CDR3 spans 16 amino acids. CDR1 is DFQATT, CDR2 SNEGSKA, per germline (reference sequence). The DNA for the CDR3 is TGCAGTGCCGCCATACCAGCGGGGACCAACACCGGGGAGCTGTTTTTT. Translating it yields CSAAIPAGTNTGELFF.

This clonotype was detected ten times or more. The chain recombines TRBV27 with TRBJ2-5; possible D gene TRBD2, 6 bases. V lost 1 base, J lost 2 bases, and 8 bases lay in between. Looked up from germline, CDR1 is MNHEY and CDR2 is SMNVEV (reference sequence). The CDR3 is made up of 14 amino acids. CDR3 DNA sequence: TGTGCCAGCAGTTTATTGGGGGGACAAGAGACCCAGTACTTC. Its protein is CASSLLGGQETQYF.

This clonotype has more than one count but fewer than ten. The chain's CDR3 is CASSVAEPDTQYF. CDR3 DNA: TGTGCCAGCAGTGTGGCAGAGCCAGATACGCAGTATTTT. The gene calls are TRBV28 and TRBJ2-3; D gene unclear. V shed 5 bases and J shed 4 bases, with 10 bases lying between them. The CDR3 has 13 amino acids. Germline values: CDR1 MDHEN, CDR2 SYDVKM.